The clone carrying this T cell receptor beta chain was seen a few times. As yet, its antigen is unknown. TCRdb keeps only in-frame clones here, not all; method: immunoSEQ multiplex PCR. This table holds about 43,000 clones, around 81% found once. The sample comes from a study of vaccination effects on CD4 cells after COVID-19. Study at large: Vaccine administered to participants consisted of two doses of either BNT162b2 or mRNA-1273. Study conclusions and caveats: Early post-infection timepoints were missing from the study, which also had few convalescent patients.

Before sequencing took place, the ViraFEST assay used viral peptide pools to expand antigen-specific CD4+ T cells. When around nine days of culture had elapsed, CD4+ T cells were isolated. Vaccine recipients, nucleocapsid antibody negative, had no prior SARS-CoV-2 infection. In the cultures, half the medium was exchanged for IL-2 medium on days 3 and 7. The germline CDR1 and CDR2 sequences are KGHDR and SFDVKD. The CDR3 is 13 amino acids. J was trimmed by 8 bases and V by 9 bases; bases with no gene match: 7. The material was CD4+ T cells from PBMCs cultured with SARS-CoV-2 spike peptides, obtained before COVID-19 vaccination. The TCR originated in a human donor who received a COVID-19 vaccine. This rearrangement joins TRBV24-1 to TRBJ2-1, with TRBD1 matching over 9 bases. CDR3 residues: CATGTGSRHEQFF. DNA of the CDR3: TGTGCCACCGGGACAGGGTCTCGGCATGAGCAGTTCTTC.